The 29 T cell receptor beta chains below come from one sample, sequenced in a study of blood T cells in healthy people across ages. A second PCR of 7 to 11 cycles used a sample-barcoded 5' primer and a J-beta primer mix. A single record per CDR3 protein comes from TCRdb applying MiXCR to the 5' RACE reads. The sample shows about 760,000 distinct CDR3 sequences, about 25% of them seen only once. This sample also belongs to another study, concerning T cells of mothers and their children.

The sample comprised blood. The receptors shown here come from a boy aged 10-17 years in good health.

This chain connects TRBV7-3 to TRBJ1-6; TRBD1 aligns across 10 bases. The ends lost 6 bases at V and 5 bases at J; junction bases unmatched: 4. The CDR3 extends over 15 amino acids. Germline V gene sequence: CDR1 SGHTA, CDR2 FQGTGA. CDR3 DNA sequence: TGTGCCAGCAGTACCGGGACAGGGGATAATTCACCCCTCCACTTT. This gives the protein CASSTGTGDNSPLHF.

The chain employs TRBV5-6 and TRBJ2-7; TRBD1 is a possible D gene (6 bases). The V and J ends lost 0 bases and 8 bases respectively, with 9 bases between them. This CDR3 contains 12 residues. Germline CDR1 SGHDT, CDR2 YYEEEE. DNA for the CDR3: TGTGCCAGCAGCTTGGCAGGGGCAAAGCAGTACTTC. Protein sequence: CASSLAGAKQYF.

This chain joins TRBV3-1 and TRBJ2-5; D is possibly TRBD2 (6 bases). Trimming cost V 0 bases and J 0 bases, with 20 bases left between them. This CDR3 spans 19 amino acids. The germline gives CDR1 LGHDT, CDR2 YNNKEL (reference sequence). The CDR3 sequence is CASSQDQRLLAVYQETQYF. The DNA of the CDR3 is TGTGCCAGCAGCCAAGATCAAAGATTACTAGCCGTATACCAAGAGACCCAGTACTTC.

V is TRBV7-2 and J is TRBJ2-7, with TRBD2 as a possible D gene (5 bases). V dropped 1 base and J dropped 3 bases, with 10 bases sitting between them. This CDR3 is built from 14 residues. CDR1 is SGHTA, CDR2 FQGNSA, per germline. CDR3 region: CASSLELGVYEQYF. CDR3 DNA sequence: TGTGCCAGCAGCTTAGAGTTGGGAGTCTACGAGCAGTACTTC.

Remarks on this clonotype: The junction does not match germline at one end; this may be a read error. The chain links TRBV7-6 to TRBJ2-7, with a tentative D call TRBD2 (7 bases). The CDR3 runs to 17 residues. Germline V gives CDR1 SGHVS, CDR2 FNYEAQ. The DNA of the CDR3 is TGTGCCAGCAGCGGTCGGTTGTCGGGGGGCGGTCACTACGGGCAGTACTTC. As protein: CASSGRLSGGGHYGQYF.

This clonotype was observed a handful of times. The rearrangement links TRBV5-1 to TRBJ2-7; D gene unclear. From germline, CDR1 is SGHRS and CDR2 YFSETQ. This CDR3 is 13 amino acids long. Trimming stripped 0 bases from V and 7 bases from J, with 11 bases between. For the CDR3, the DNA is TGCGCCAGCAGCTTGGACCGGCTTCAGGAGCAGTACTTC. This encodes CASSLDRLQEQYF.

The rearrangement uses TRBV7-3 and TRBJ2-5; D is unresolved. CDR3 length equals 12 residues. Per the germline V gene, CDR1 is SGHTA and CDR2 is FQGTGA. V lost 6 bases to trimming and J lost 4 bases, with 9 bases between them. In nucleotides, the CDR3 is TGTGCCAGCAGTATGCACGGAGAGACCCAGTACTTC. Its translation is CASSMHGETQYF.

This clonotype has only a few counts. The chain has TRBV4-1 and TRBJ1-1, with a possible D match to TRBD1 (5 bases). Trimming took 0 bases from V and 5 from J, leaving 16 bases between them. This CDR3 region has 16 residues. The V gene's germline CDR1 is MGHRA and CDR2 YSYEKL. CDR3 DNA sequence: TGCGCCAGCAGCCAAGATCCGGCCGGGGCGCGGACTGAAGCTTTCTTT. Translation gives CASSQDPAGARTEAFF.

This rearrangement joins TRBV2 to TRBJ2-5, with 10 bases fitting TRBD1. The J call may be wrong; the DNA end is better matched by TRBJ2-7. Germline loops: CDR1 SNHLY, CDR2 FYNNEI. There are 13 residues in the CDR3. The CDR3 loop is CASSRTGGVEQYF. CDR3 bases: TGTGCCAGCAGTAGGACAGGGGGTGTCGAGCAGTACTTC.

The V call is TRBV29-1, the J call TRBJ2-5, with D possibly TRBD2 on 6 matching bases. Judging by the DNA end, TRBJ2-7 fits better; the J call may be wrong. The CDR3 spans 15 residues. CDR1 is SQVTM, CDR2 ANQGSEA, per germline. The CDR3: CSVEVGTGDHYEQYF. The DNA for the CDR3 is TGCAGCGTTGAAGTCGGAACGGGAGACCACTACGAGCAGTACTTC.

The V gene is TRBV5-1, the J gene TRBJ2-7; possible D gene TRBD1, 5 bases. The germline V and J ends were trimmed by 2 bases and 2 bases, with 8 bases remaining between them. The V gene's germline CDR1 is SGHRS and CDR2 YFSETQ. The CDR3 is made up of 13 amino acids. The CDR3 loop is CASSFDSAYEQYF. The CDR3 DNA reads TGCGCCAGCAGCTTTGACAGTGCCTACGAGCAGTACTTC.

This clonotype was counted a few times. CDR3 residues: CASSRQGLPEETQYF. The DNA for the CDR3 is TGTGCCAGCAGCCGTCAGGGACTACCTGAAGAGACCCAGTACTTC. The V gene is TRBV7-2, the J gene TRBJ2-5, with TRBD2 identical over 7 bases. The CDR3 spans 15 residues. CDR1 SGHTA and CDR2 FQGNSA come from the germline V gene. J gave up 3 bases and V 5 bases, and 9 bases lay outside the gene matches.

In regard to this clonotype: The junction departs from germline at one end; a sequencing error may be responsible. The chain joins TRBV13 to TRBJ1-1; weak D call: TRBD1 (5 bases). This CDR3 has 15 residues. Germline CDR1 PRHDT, CDR2 FYEKMQ (reference sequence). The CDR3 sequence is CASSLGVGANTEASF. CDR3 coding DNA: TGTGCCAGCAGCTTAGGGGTAGGGGCGAACACTGAAGCTTCCTTT.

The V gene is TRBV7-3, the J gene TRBJ2-5, with 7 nucleotides matching TRBD2. V trimming: 5 bases; J trimming: 2 bases; junction bases outside the gene matches: 14. The CDR3 runs to 17 residues. Looked up from germline, CDR1 is SGHTA and CDR2 is FQGTGA. The CDR3 nucleotides read TGTGCCAGCAGCGGGCGAAAAGGCGGGAGCCCTCAAGAGACCCAGTACTTC. Its translation is CASSGRKGGSPQETQYF.

This sequence joins TRBV15 and TRBJ1-4; the D is unclear. The CDR3 covers 14 residues. Between the trimmed V and J ends, which lost 4 bases and 6 bases, there was a span of 12 bases. From germline, CDR1 is LNHNV and CDR2 YYDKDF (reference sequence). The DNA of the CDR3 is TGTGCCACCAGCAAGCGGGGAGACTATGAAAAACTGTTTTTT. Protein product: CATSKRGDYEKLFF.

The chain uses TRBV2 and TRBJ1-2; D unresolved. The V gene lost 2 bases and the J gene lost 0 bases, with 13 bases spanning the gap. This CDR3 has 16 residues. Germline V CDR1 and CDR2: SNHLY, FYNNEI. The CDR3 DNA is TGTGCCAGCAGTGAACGAGTACAGCCGGCTAACTATGGCTACACCTTC. Translation: CASSERVQPANYGYTF.

V and J are TRBV4-3 and TRBJ2-3; tentative D call: TRBD2 (6 bases). The CDR3 has 14 residues. Per the germline V gene, CDR1 is LGHNA and CDR2 is YSLEER. With 3 bases removed from V and 4 bases from J, the gap between germline ends came to 11 bases. CDR3 loop: CASSQGSGADTQYF. The CDR3 bases are TGCGCCAGCAGCCAGGGGTCGGGGGCAGATACGCAGTATTTT.

This clonotype was counted only a few times. The final CDR3 position lacks the conserved phenylalanine or tryptophan, pointing to a likely read error. The J gene is TRBJ2-5, the V gene TRBV7-2; 8 bases map to TRBD2. CDR1 SGHTA and CDR2 FQGNSA come from the germline V gene. J was trimmed by 4 bases and V by 3 bases; bases with no gene match: 4. This CDR3 has 14 amino acids. This CDR3 reads CASSLLRGAETQYL. The CDR3 region has the DNA TGTGCCAGCAGCTTGTTGCGGGGGGCAGAGACCCAGTACCTC.

The chain employs TRBV6-5 and TRBJ2-5, with D maybe TRBD1 (5 bases). Gene TRBJ2-7 matches the end of the DNA better, so the J call may be wrong. Germline V gene lookup returns CDR1 MNHEY and CDR2 SVGAGI. This CDR3 spans 12 amino acids. CDR3 loop: CASRQTGYEQYF. In DNA form, the CDR3 reads TGTGCCAGCAGACAAACAGGATACGAGCAGTACTTC.

CDR3 bases: TGCGCCAGCAGCCAAGATTCAGGGGGTTCCTACGAGCAGTACTTC. Its protein is CASSQDSGGSYEQYF. V and J are TRBV4-1 and TRBJ2-7, with 7 bases matching TRBD1. This CDR3 comprises 15 residues. With V trimmed by 0 bases and J by 1 base, 3 bases remained unmatched. Germline CDR1 is MGHRA and CDR2 is YSYEKL.

This chain joins TRBV7-8 and TRBJ2-5; 7 positions match TRBD2. The CDR3 is 15 residues long. V lost 5 bases and J lost 1; bases outside the gene matches: 7. Germline CDR1 and CDR2: SGHVS and FQNEAQ. The CDR3 region is CASSQRLAGQETQYF. As DNA, the CDR3 is TGTGCCAGCAGCCAGAGACTAGCAGGCCAAGAGACCCAGTACTTC.

This clonotype was counted a few times. The chain recombines TRBV4-3 with TRBJ2-5, with D unresolved. V dropped 1 base and J dropped 5 bases, with 14 bases sitting between them. The CDR3 covers 15 residues. Germline V lookup: CDR1 LGHNA, CDR2 YSLEER. This CDR3 is CASSQAQDPWETQYF. The CDR3 nucleotides are TGCGCCAGCAGCCAAGCCCAGGACCCTTGGGAGACCCAGTACTTC.

This rearrangement joins TRBV7-9 to TRBJ2-1, with D possibly being TRBD1 (5 bases). Per the germline V gene, CDR1 is SEHNR and CDR2 is FQNEAQ (reference sequence). This CDR3 comprises 14 residues. The ends were cut back, 4 bases at V and 4 bases at J, with 11 bases in the middle. The CDR3, as DNA: TGTGCCAGCAGCTCGACAGCCCCTTACAATGAGCAGTTCTTC. As protein: CASSSTAPYNEQFF.

In this sample, this clonotype turned up a few times. The CDR3 bases are TGCAGTGCTAGACCGTCGGACACGACGTTTTATGGCTACACCTTC. Protein sequence: CSARPSDTTFYGYTF. The rearrangement links TRBV20-1 to TRBJ1-2; tentatively, D is TRBD1 (5 bases). With 2 bases removed from V and 5 bases from J, the gap between germline ends came to 18 bases. Germline CDR1 DFQATT, CDR2 SNEGSKA (reference sequence). The CDR3 has 15 amino acids.

The chain uses TRBV7-3 and TRBJ1-6, with D possibly TRBD1 on 6 matching bases. CDR1 and CDR2 from the germline V gene are SGHTA and FQGTGA. With 5 bases removed from V and 14 bases from J, the gap between germline ends came to 16 bases. This CDR3 is 13 amino acids long. CDR3 sequence (DNA): TGTGCCAGCAGCGCCTACAGGGATGAAGCCCTCCACTTT. Translated, it gives CASSAYRDEALHF.

The genes are TRBV6-6 and TRBJ1-4, with D hard to call. The CDR3 has 14 amino acids. Trimming took 2 bases from V and 5 from J, leaving 9 bases between them. CDR1 MNHNY and CDR2 SVGAGI come from the germline V gene (reference sequence). CDR3 in DNA: TGTGCCAGCAGTTACGGTCAGACCAATGAAAAACTGTTTTTT. It encodes CASSYGQTNEKLFF.

This clonotype was seen only a few times. V gene TRBV3-1 combines with J gene TRBJ1-2; D is ambiguous. This CDR3 region has 12 residues. V shed 8 bases and J shed 8 bases, with 15 bases lying between them. In germline, CDR1 is LGHDT, CDR2 YNNKEL (reference sequence). The CDR3 DNA is TGTGCCAGCTCCCAAAGGTGGCAGGGCTACACCTTC. Translation gives CASSQRWQGYTF. The full variable domain, its missing parts supplied by reference TRBV3-1 and TRBJ1-2, is DTAVSQTPKYLVTQMGNDKSIKCEQNLGHDTMYWYKQDSKKFLKIMFSYNNKELIINETVPNRFSPKSPDKAHLNLHINSLELGDSAVYFCASSQRWQGYTFGSGTRLTVV.

This sequence joins TRBV5-1 and TRBJ2-7; D gene unclear. The CDR3 consists of 13 residues. The germline gives CDR1 SGHRS, CDR2 YFSETQ. V lost 5 bases, J lost 4 bases, and 13 bases lay in between. CDR3 coding DNA: TGCGCCAGCAGTCCTGGGCCGGAATACGAGCAGTACTTC. Amino acid sequence: CASSPGPEYEQYF.

The V call is TRBV29-1, the J call TRBJ1-1, with D hard to call. Trimming removed 0 bases at V and 3 bases at J, with 5 bases between. Germline CDR1 and CDR2: SQVTM and ANQGSEA. The CDR3 sequence is 12 residues long. In DNA, the CDR3 is TGCAGCGTTGAAGATGGGTACACTGAAGCTTTCTTT. Translation: CSVEDGYTEAFF.